The rows below give T cell receptor beta chains drawn from one sample of a study of CD8+CD57+ T cells in acquired aplastic anemia. TCRdb ran MiXCR on the reads and lists one entry per CDR3 protein. The sample has 80,000 or so distinct CDR3 sequences; roughly 72% are singletons. Sequencing was performed on sorted CD4+, CD8+, or CD8+CD57+ T cells (not recorded which) from PBMCs. All receptors derive from a human donor with aplastic anemia. Each CDR3 is given with its conserved first and last residue. Fields, in order: CDR3 protein, CDR3 DNA, V gene, clone size, J gene, D gene. The D gene is left open where the match is weak. The size of a clone is reported for some rows only, either as once, few or many, or as a class for expanded clones.

CASSLGSTSGNEQFF,TGTGCCAGCAGCTTAGGCTCTACCAGCGGCAATGAGCAGTTCTTC,TRBV11-2,once,TRBJ2-1,.
CSAGRPGRGQPQHF,TGCAGTGCTGGCAGACCAGGGCGAGGTCAGCCCCAGCATTTT,TRBV20-1,.,TRBJ1-5,.
CASSQGLAGAETQYF,TGTGCCAGCAGCCAGGGACTAGCGGGAGCAGAGACCCAGTACTTC,TRBV5-4,.,TRBJ2-5,TRBD2
CASRPDSGNNEQFF,TGTGCCAGCAGACCGGACAGCGGGAACAATGAGCAGTTCTTC,TRBV7-9,many,TRBJ2-1,.
CASSLVAGYEQYF,TGTGCCAGCAGCTTAGTAGCGGGGTACGAGCAGTACTTC,TRBV7-9,few,TRBJ2-7,TRBD2
CSVEAGNTEAFF,TGCAGCGTTGAGGCAGGGAACACTGAAGCTTTCTTT,TRBV29-1,once,TRBJ1-1,.
CASSLRETQYF,TGTGCCAGCAGCTTACGGGAGACCCAGTACTTC,TRBV27,.,TRBJ2-5,.
CASRYSLQETQYF,TGTGCCAGCAGATACAGCCTCCAAGAGACCCAGTACTTC,TRBV7-2,.,TRBJ2-5,.
CAISGPSGSTDTQYF,TGTGCCATCAGTGGCCCTAGCGGGAGCACAGATACGCAGTATTTT,TRBV10-3,.,TRBJ2-3,TRBD2
CSARGDRGRPSYEQYF,TGCAGTGCTAGAGGGGACAGGGGGCGACCGTCCTACGAGCAGTACTTC,TRBV20-1,.,TRBJ2-7,TRBD1
CSATRAGVSNERYF,TGCAGTGCTACCCGGGCGGGAGTGTCTAACGAGCGGTACTTC,TRBV20-1,.,TRBJ2-7,TRBD2
CAISAGQSTGELFF,TGTGCCATCAGTGCAGGACAGAGCACCGGGGAGCTGTTTTTT,TRBV10-3,.,TRBJ2-2,.
CASSRQATYEQYF,TGTGCCAGCAGCCGACAGGCCACTTACGAGCAGTACTTC,TRBV27,.,TRBJ2-7,.
CASSGQGQETQYF,TGTGCCAGCAGTGGACAGGGGCAAGAGACCCAGTACTTC,TRBV2,once,TRBJ2-5,TRBD1
CASSAHGQGPLGYGYTF,TGTGCCAGCAGTGCCCACGGACAGGGGCCTTTAGGGTATGGCTACACCTTC,TRBV6-1,.,TRBJ1-2,TRBD1
CAISEGWYEQYF,TGTGCCATCAGTGAAGGGTGGTACGAGCAGTACTTC,TRBV10-3,.,TRBJ2-7,.
CASSADRGNQPQHF,TGTGCCAGCAGCGCGGACAGGGGAAATCAGCCCCAGCATTTT,TRBV2,.,TRBJ1-5,TRBD1
CSAAQGDGYTF,TGCAGTGCTGCTCAGGGAGATGGCTACACCTTC,TRBV20-1,.,TRBJ1-2,.
CASSRPEGGNEQFF,TGTGCCAGCAGCCGACCGGAAGGGGGCAATGAGCAGTTCTTC,TRBV5-6,.,TRBJ2-1,.
CASSFPGLQETQYF,TGTGCCAGCAGCTTCCCGGGGCTTCAAGAGACCCAGTACTTC,TRBV7-9,.,TRBJ2-5,.
CSVEADRGRTETQYF,TGCAGCGTTGAGGCCGACAGGGGGCGCACAGAGACCCAGTACTTC,TRBV29-1,many,TRBJ2-5,TRBD1
CASRTGSYSYEQYF,TGTGCCAGCAGGACCGGGTCCTATTCCTACGAGCAGTACTTC,TRBV25-1,.,TRBJ2-7,.
CSVAGRETQYF,TGCAGCGTTGCAGGGCGGGAGACCCAGTACTTC,TRBV29-1,.,TRBJ2-5,.
CASSFRPYEQYF,TGTGCCAGCAGCTTTAGACCGTACGAGCAGTACTTC,TRBV7-8,few,TRBJ2-7,.
CASSRDSVGNTIYF,TGTGCCAGCAGCCGAGACAGCGTTGGAAACACCATATATTTT,TRBV7-9,.,TRBJ1-3,.
CASSLGRDTYTDTQYF,TGTGCCAGCAGCTTAGGCCGGGACACCTACACAGATACGCAGTATTTT,TRBV11-1,.,TRBJ2-3,.
CASSLNSENTGELFF,TGTGCCAGCAGCTTAAACTCCGAGAACACCGGGGAGCTGTTTTTT,TRBV9,many,TRBJ2-2,.
CASSLVSSNYGYTF,TGTGCCAGCAGCTTAGTATCGTCTAACTATGGCTACACCTTC,TRBV7-9,once,TRBJ1-2,.
CASSPGGLEQYF,TGTGCCAGCAGCCCAGGGGGGTTGGAGCAGTACTTC,TRBV12-3/TRBV12-4,many,TRBJ2-7,.
CASSLVRIRTDTQYF,TGTGCCAGCAGCTTGGTGCGGATACGCACAGATACGCAGTATTTT,TRBV11-2,.,TRBJ2-3,.
CSASQGGGYNSPLHF,TGCAGTGCTAGTCAGGGGGGAGGGTATAATTCACCCCTCCACTTT,TRBV20-1,.,TRBJ1-6,TRBD1
CATSDGGTQYF,TGTGCCACCAGTGATGGAGGGACCCAGTACTTC,TRBV24-1,.,TRBJ2-5,.
CATSDSTSGRRNEQFF,TGTGCCACCAGTGATAGTACTAGCGGGAGGCGTAATGAGCAGTTCTTC,TRBV24-1,.,TRBJ2-1,TRBD2
CASTTSRVGETQYF,TGTGCCAGCACCACATCCAGGGTAGGGGAGACCCAGTACTTC,TRBV2,.,TRBJ2-5,.
CATSVSGGLDEQFF,TGTGCCACCAGTGTGAGTGGGGGCCTCGATGAGCAGTTCTTC,TRBV24-1,.,TRBJ2-1,.
CASSLRGTRSGDSPLHF,TGTGCCAGCAGCTTAAGGGGAACAAGGAGTGGGGATTCACCCCTCCACTTT,TRBV11-2,.,TRBJ1-6,.